Shown below are 21 T cell receptor beta chains from a single sample sequenced in a study of blood T cell repertoires in COVID-19. TCRdb's copy holds only in-frame clones and misses some; the assay was immunoSEQ multiplex PCR. The sample contains some 130,000 clones, under 90% of which appear only once. Specimen: PBMCs or T cells enriched from blood (not recorded which). These TCRs come from a man aged 35 to 55 with acute COVID-19.

The rearrangement links TRBV6-5 to TRBJ1-1, with a tentative D call TRBD1 (5 bases). The CDR3 is 14 residues long. Trimming stripped 4 bases from V and 1 base from J, with 10 bases between. Germline lookup yields CDR1 MNHEY and CDR2 SVGAGI. CDR3: CASSSPQENTEAFF. The CDR3 DNA reads as TGTGCCAGCAGTTCACCACAGGAGAACACTGAAGCTTTCTTT.

This chain joins TRBV6-5 and TRBJ2-3, with D maybe TRBD2 (5 bases). The CDR3 sequence is 13 residues long. Per germline, CDR1 MNHEY and CDR2 SVGAGI. V was trimmed by 6 bases and J by 7 bases, leaving 14 bases between them. CDR3 sequence reads: CASRSSGGYTQYF. CDR3 in DNA: TGTGCCAGCAGGTCTAGTGGAGGATATACGCAGTATTTT.

J is TRBJ2-7 and V is TRBV27, with TRBD1 matching 10 bases. V lost 2 bases to trimming and J lost 2 bases; unmatched junction nucleotides: 0. CDR1 MNHEY and CDR2 SMNVEV come from the germline V gene (reference sequence). The CDR3 is 14 amino acids. The CDR3: CASSLGTGAYEQYF. The CDR3 DNA follows: TGTGCCAGCAGTTTAGGGACAGGGGCCTACGAGCAGTACTTC.

This clone has just one count. V is TRBV7-3 and J is TRBJ2-5; no reliable D call. Germline CDR1 SGHTA, CDR2 FQGTGA. The germline V and J ends were trimmed by 2 bases and 1 base, with 8 bases remaining between them. This CDR3 region has 14 residues. CDR3 loop: CASSLQAGQETQYF. The CDR3 DNA is TGTGCCAGCAGCTTACAAGCAGGCCAAGAGACCCAGTACTTC. The full variable domain, its missing parts supplied by reference TRBV7-3 and TRBJ2-5, is GAGVSQTPSNKVTEKGKYVELRCDPISGHTALYWYRQSLGQGPEFLIYFQGTGAADDSGLPNDRFFAVRPEGSVSTLKIQRTERGDSAVYLCASSLQAGQETQYFGPGTRLLVL.

V is TRBV29-1 and J is TRBJ2-2; possible D gene TRBD2, 6 bases. CDR3 size: 13 residues. Germline V gene data show CDR1 as SQVTM and CDR2 as ANQGSEA. V was clipped by 4 bases and J by 0 bases, with 6 bases between them. The CDR3 protein is CSVGLANTGELFF. CDR3 coding DNA: TGCAGCGTTGGACTAGCGAACACCGGGGAGCTGTTTTTT.

This chain connects TRBV27 to TRBJ2-3; D is unresolved. Germline V lookup: CDR1 MNHEY, CDR2 SMNVEV (reference sequence). This CDR3 is built from 15 residues. V lost 0 bases, J lost 3 bases, and 10 bases lay in between. CDR3 sequence: CASSLSQIMTDTQYF. The CDR3 DNA follows: TGTGCCAGCAGTTTATCACAGATAATGACAGATACGCAGTATTTT.

V usage is TRBV15 and J usage is TRBJ2-3, with a tentative D call TRBD2 (6 bases). Trimming left V 2 bases short and J 2 bases short, with 11 bases between. The CDR3 is 15 residues long. Germline V gene lookup returns CDR1 LNHNV and CDR2 YYDKDF (reference sequence). Here the CDR3 reads CATSRSGTPTDTQYF. In DNA, the CDR3 is TGTGCCACCAGCAGATCCGGGACTCCCACAGATACGCAGTATTTT.

The chain recombines TRBV4-1 with TRBJ1-1; D is undetermined. The CDR3 extends over 14 amino acids. V was trimmed by 1 base and J by 0 bases, leaving 6 bases between them. Germline values: CDR1 MGHRA, CDR2 YSYEKL. As DNA, the CDR3 is TGCGCCAGCAGCCAAGTAATCTTGAACACTGAAGCTTTCTTT. Protein product: CASSQVILNTEAFF.

This clone occurred once. The rearrangement joins TRBV7-3 to TRBJ2-1; 10 positions agree with TRBD2. The J segment lost 8 bases and the V segment lost 0 bases, leaving 10 bases of the junction unmatched. Germline V gives CDR1 SGHTA, CDR2 FQGTGA. CDR3 length: 17 residues. Here the CDR3 DNA reads TGTGCCAGCAGCTTAACCCCTAGAGCGGGAGGGCCCTATGAGCAGTTCTTC. It specifies CASSLTPRAGGPYEQFF.

The chain joins TRBV19 to TRBJ1-3; 10 bases are shared with TRBD1. The V segment lost 7 bases and the J segment 8 bases; nucleotides outside the gene matches: 8. This CDR3 has 14 residues. Germline CDR1 reads LNHDA; CDR2 reads SQIVND (reference sequence). DNA for the CDR3: TGTGCCAGTACAGCCGGGACAGGGGTAGACACCATATATTTT. This translates into CASTAGTGVDTIYF.

The V and J genes are TRBV5-1 and TRBJ1-2, with no clear D. Trimming cost V 0 bases and J 8 bases, with 8 bases left between them. The CDR3 contains 12 residues. From germline, CDR1 is SGHRS and CDR2 YFSETQ. This CDR3 is CASSLAAGGYTF. The CDR3 coding sequence is TGCGCCAGCAGCTTGGCGGCAGGCGGCTACACCTTC. The entire variable domain, with the rest obtained from reference TRBV5-1 and TRBJ1-2, is as follows: KAGVTQTPRYLIKTRGQQVTLSCSPISGHRSVSWYQQTPGQGLQFLFEYFSETQRNKGNFPGRFSGRQFSNSRSEMNVSTLELGDSALYLCASSLAAGGYTFGSGTRLTVV.

DNA for the CDR3: TGCGCCAGCAGCGGGACAGGGGGCGGGGAGACCCAGTACTTC. It specifies CASSGTGGGETQYF. This chain uses TRBV5-1 with TRBJ2-5, with 12 bases that match TRBD1. The trim removed 4 bases at V and 5 bases at J, leaving 3 bases unmatched. The germline V gene has CDR1 SGHRS and CDR2 YFSETQ. There are 14 residues in the CDR3.

V usage is TRBV19 and J usage is TRBJ2-3, with D perhaps matching TRBD1 (6 bases). V was shortened by 3 bases and J by 6 bases, with 13 bases between the two germline ends. The CDR3 sequence is 14 residues long. Germline V CDR1 and CDR2: LNHDA, SQIVND (reference sequence). The CDR3 DNA reads TGTGCCAGTAGTATCGGCCAGGGGATCGATACGCAGTATTTT. It translates to CASSIGQGIDTQYF.

The chain employs TRBV10-2 and TRBJ1-2, with 10 bases fitting TRBD1. V lost 4 bases, J lost 9 bases, and 2 bases stayed unmatched. Germline V gene data show CDR1 as WSHSY and CDR2 as SAAADI. The CDR3 covers 12 residues. The CDR3 bases are TGCGCCAGCAGTGGGGACAGGGGTAGCTACACCTTC. This encodes CASSGDRGSYTF.

This chain joins TRBV5-1 and TRBJ2-1; D may be TRBD2 (6 bases). The germline V gene encodes CDR1 SGHRS and CDR2 YFSETQ. V lost 5 bases to trimming and J lost 4 bases, with 13 bases between them. The CDR3 runs to 14 residues. Written as DNA, the CDR3 is TGCGCCAGCAGAGGAGGGGACCCTTACAATGAGCAGTTCTTC. Amino acid sequence: CASRGGDPYNEQFF.

V usage is TRBV6-5 and J usage is TRBJ1-2, with D unclear. Germline lookup yields CDR1 MNHEY and CDR2 SVGAGI. V was pared by 10 bases and J by 1 base, with 10 bases between. The CDR3 covers 12 residues. The CDR3 loop is CATSLFNYGYTF. CDR3 coding DNA: TGTGCCACCTCGCTATTTAACTATGGCTACACCTTC.

The rearrangement joins TRBV12-3 or TRBV12-4 to TRBJ2-3; TRBD2 might be the D (5 bases). The CDR3 is made up of 12 amino acids. The germline V and J ends were trimmed by 7 bases and 1 base, with 6 bases remaining between them. The CDR3 DNA reads TGTGCCAGCACCGGGGGCACAGATACGCAGTATTTT. It encodes CASTGGTDTQYF.

The chain links TRBV6-5 to TRBJ2-5, with 10 bases lining up with TRBD1. The V gene end was trimmed by 6 bases and the J gene end by 1 base; junction bases not matched to a gene: 5. The CDR3 extends over 15 amino acids. Germline V gene data show CDR1 as MNHEY and CDR2 as SVGAGI. CDR3 in amino acids: CASRKGTGAQETQYF. The DNA for the CDR3 is TGTGCCAGCAGAAAAGGGACAGGGGCCCAAGAGACCCAGTACTTC.

This chain links TRBV5-6 with TRBJ1-2; D gene uncertain. The germline CDR1 and CDR2 sequences are SGHDT and YYEEEE. Trimming shortened V by 0 bases and J by 7 bases, and 7 bases separated the two germline ends. The CDR3 is 12 residues long. For the CDR3, the DNA is TGTGCCAGCAGCTTGGCTGAGGGTGGCTACACCTTC. This sequence encodes CASSLAEGGYTF. The full variable domain, its missing parts supplied by reference TRBV5-6 and TRBJ1-2, is DAGVTQSPTHLIKTRGQQVTLRCSPKSGHDTVSWYQQALGQGPQFIFQYYEEEERQRGNFPDRFSGHQFPNYSSELNVNALLLGDSALYLCASSLAEGGYTFGSGTRLTVV.

Comment on this clone: Other nucleotide sequences from this sample produce the same CDR3. V and J are TRBV7-9 and TRBJ1-5, with D maybe TRBD1 (6 bases). V was pared by 5 bases and J by 4 bases, with 9 bases between. The V gene's germline CDR1 is SEHNR and CDR2 FQNEAQ (reference sequence). This CDR3 is 13 amino acids long. The CDR3 region is CASSQDSNQPQHF. In DNA form, the CDR3 reads TGTGCCAGCAGCCAGGACAGTAATCAGCCCCAGCATTTT.

The rearrangement uses TRBV20-1 and TRBJ2-5, with 11 positions matching TRBD2. The germline gives CDR1 DFQATT, CDR2 SNEGSKA (reference sequence). The CDR3 contains 15 residues. After removal of 3 bases from V and 4 bases from J, the junction contained 7 bases not matched to a gene. The CDR3 DNA reads TGCAGTGCTAGTTTAGCGGGGGGGCATCCAGAGACCCAGTACTTC. Translation gives CSASLAGGHPETQYF.